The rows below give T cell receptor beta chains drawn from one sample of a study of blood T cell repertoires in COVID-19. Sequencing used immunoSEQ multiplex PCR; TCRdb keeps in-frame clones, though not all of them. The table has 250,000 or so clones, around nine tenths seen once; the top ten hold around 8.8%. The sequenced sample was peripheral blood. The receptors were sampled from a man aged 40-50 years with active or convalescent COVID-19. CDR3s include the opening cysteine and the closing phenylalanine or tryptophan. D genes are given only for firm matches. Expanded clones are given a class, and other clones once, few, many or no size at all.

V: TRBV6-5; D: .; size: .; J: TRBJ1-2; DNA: TGTGCCAGCAGCCTTTCCGGGAACTATGGCTACACCTTC; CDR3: CASSLSGNYGYTF
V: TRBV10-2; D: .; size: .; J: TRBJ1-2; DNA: TGCGCCAGCAGTGAGGGACAGAATCTTTATGGCTACACCTTC; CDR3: CASSEGQNLYGYTF
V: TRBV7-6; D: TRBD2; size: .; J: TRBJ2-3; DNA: TGTGCCAGCAGCTTAGGATCGGCGGGGGGAGGTACAGATACGCAGTATTTT; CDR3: CASSLGSAGGGTDTQYF
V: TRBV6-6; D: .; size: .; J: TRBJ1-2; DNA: TGTGCCAGCAGAGTCGGCGTACAGGGAGACTATGGCTACACCTTC; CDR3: CASRVGVQGDYGYTF
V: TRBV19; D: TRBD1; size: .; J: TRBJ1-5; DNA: TGTGCCAGTAGTCCACGGGGACAGACTAGCAATCAGCCCCAGCATTTT; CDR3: CASSPRGQTSNQPQHF
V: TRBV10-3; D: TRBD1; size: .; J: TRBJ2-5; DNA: TGTGCCATCAGTGAGTCGACCGGGACAGGGCAAGAGACCCAGTACTTC; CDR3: CAISESTGTGQETQYF
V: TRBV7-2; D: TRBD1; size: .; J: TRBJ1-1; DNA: TGTGCCAGCAGCTCCGGGACAGGGCGTGGCACTGAAGCTTTCTTT; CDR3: CASSSGTGRGTEAFF
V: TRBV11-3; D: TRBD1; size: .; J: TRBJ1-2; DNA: TGTGCCAGCAGCCAAGGGACAGTCGGTAACTATGGCTACACCTTC; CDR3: CASSQGTVGNYGYTF
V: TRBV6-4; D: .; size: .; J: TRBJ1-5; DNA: TGTGCCAGCAGTTCCGTTGGAGGCGGTCAGCCCCAGCATTTT; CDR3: CASSSVGGGQPQHF
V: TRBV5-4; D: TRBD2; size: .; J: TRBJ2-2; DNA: TGTGCCAGCAGCGGAGGGCCTCTAGCGGTGAACACCGGGGAGCTGTTTTTT; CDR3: CASSGGPLAVNTGELFF
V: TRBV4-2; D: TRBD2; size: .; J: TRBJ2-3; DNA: TGTGCCAGCAGCCAAACTAGCGGGACCACAGATACGCAGTATTTT; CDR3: CASSQTSGTTDTQYF
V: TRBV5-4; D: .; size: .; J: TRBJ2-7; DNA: TGTGCCAGCAGCTTGGGGGGACTCACCTACGAGCAGTACTTC; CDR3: CASSLGGLTYEQYF
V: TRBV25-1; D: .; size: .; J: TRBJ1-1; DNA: TGTGCCAGCGGCCCGGGGGGCACTGAAGCTTTCTTT; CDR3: CASGPGGTEAFF
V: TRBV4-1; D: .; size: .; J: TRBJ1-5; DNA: TGCGCCAGCAGCCTCTTTGACACACTCAATCAGCCCCAGCATTTT; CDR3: CASSLFDTLNQPQHF
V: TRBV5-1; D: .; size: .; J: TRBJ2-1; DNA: TGCGCCAGCAGCTTGTCTGAGATCAATGAGCAGTTCTTC; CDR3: CASSLSEINEQFF
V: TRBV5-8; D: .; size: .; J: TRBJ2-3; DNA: TGTGCCAGCAGCCTGAGAACGACAGGCAGCACAGATACGCAGTATTTT; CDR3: CASSLRTTGSTDTQYF
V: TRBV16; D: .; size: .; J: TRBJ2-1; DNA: TGTGCCAGCAGCCAATCGGTCGGTAGTGAGCAGTTCTTC; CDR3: CASSQSVGSEQFF
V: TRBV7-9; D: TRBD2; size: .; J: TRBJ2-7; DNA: TGTGCCAGCAGCCCCAAAAGCGGGAGGGCCGTGTACGAGCAGTACTTC; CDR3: CASSPKSGRAVYEQYF
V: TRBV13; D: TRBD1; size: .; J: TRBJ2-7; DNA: TGTGCCAGCAGCGCTTCCGGGACAGGGGCCTACGAGCAGTACTTC; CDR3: CASSASGTGAYEQYF
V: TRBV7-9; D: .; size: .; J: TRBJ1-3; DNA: TGTGCCAGCAGCCCTGACAGAAGCTCTGGAAACACCATATATTTT; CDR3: CASSPDRSSGNTIYF
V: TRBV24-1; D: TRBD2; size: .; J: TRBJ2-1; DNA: TGTGCCACCAGTGAGGGGACCGGGACTAGCGGGAGAAATGAGCAGTTCTTC; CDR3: CATSEGTGTSGRNEQFF
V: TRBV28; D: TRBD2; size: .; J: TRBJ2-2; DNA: TGTGCCAGCAGTGGGCGGGGGTGGAGCACCGGGGAGCTGTTTTTT; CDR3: CASSGRGWSTGELFF
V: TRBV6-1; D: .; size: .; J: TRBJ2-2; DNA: TGTGCCAGCAGTGAGAGAGGTAACGGGGAGCTGTTTTTT; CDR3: CASSERGNGELFF
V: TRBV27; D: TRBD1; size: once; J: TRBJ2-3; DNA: TGTGCCAGCAGTGGTAAGACAGGGGCCCCAAGCACAGATACGCAGTATTTT; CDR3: CASSGKTGAPSTDTQYF
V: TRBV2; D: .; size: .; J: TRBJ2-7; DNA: TGTGCCACTCTCCGAAGGACAAAAAGCTCCTACGAGCAGTACTTC; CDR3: CATLRRTKSSYEQYF
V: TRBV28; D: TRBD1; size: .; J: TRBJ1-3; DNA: TGTGCCAGCAGTTTATACCGACAGGGCTCTGGAAACACCATATATTTT; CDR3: CASSLYRQGSGNTIYF
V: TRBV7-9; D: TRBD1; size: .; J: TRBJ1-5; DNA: TGTGCCAGCAGCTCTGACAGGGACCCAAATCAGCCCCAGCATTTT; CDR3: CASSSDRDPNQPQHF
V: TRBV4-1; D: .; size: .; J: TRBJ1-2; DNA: TGCGCCAGCAGTAGCGGAGCCGGGGATGGCTACACCTTC; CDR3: CASSSGAGDGYTF
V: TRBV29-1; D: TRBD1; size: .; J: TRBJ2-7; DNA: TGCAGCGTTGGGGGGACAGACTATCTCTACGAGCAGTACTTC; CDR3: CSVGGTDYLYEQYF